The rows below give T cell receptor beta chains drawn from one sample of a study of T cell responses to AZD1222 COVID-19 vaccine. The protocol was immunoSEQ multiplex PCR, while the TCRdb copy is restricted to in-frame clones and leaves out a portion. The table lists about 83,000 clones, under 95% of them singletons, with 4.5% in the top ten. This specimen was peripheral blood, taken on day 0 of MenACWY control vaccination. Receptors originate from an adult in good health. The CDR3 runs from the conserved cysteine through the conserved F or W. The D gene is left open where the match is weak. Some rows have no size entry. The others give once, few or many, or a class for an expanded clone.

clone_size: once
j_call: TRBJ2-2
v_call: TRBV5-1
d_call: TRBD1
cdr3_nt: TGCGCCAGCAGCCCAGGGGGTAGGAACACCGGGGAGCTGTTTTTT
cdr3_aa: CASSPGGRNTGELFF

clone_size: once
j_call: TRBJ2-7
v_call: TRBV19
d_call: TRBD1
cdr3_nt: TGTGCCAGTGGACAGGGGCCAATCTACGAGCAGTACTTC
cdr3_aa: CASGQGPIYEQYF

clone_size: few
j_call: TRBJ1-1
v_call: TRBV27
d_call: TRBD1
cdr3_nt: TGTGCCAGCAGTCCTACACTGACAGGGAGGGTAACTTTCTTT
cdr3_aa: CASSPTLTGRVTFF

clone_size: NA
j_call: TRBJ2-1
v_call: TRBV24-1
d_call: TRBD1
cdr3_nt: TGTGCCACCAGCTCCGGGACAGGGAGCAATGAGCAGTTCTTC
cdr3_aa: CATSSGTGSNEQFF

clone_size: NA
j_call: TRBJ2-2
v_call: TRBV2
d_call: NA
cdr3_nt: TGTGCCAGCAGCGACGACTACGACGGGGAGCTGTTTTTT
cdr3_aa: CASSDDYDGELFF

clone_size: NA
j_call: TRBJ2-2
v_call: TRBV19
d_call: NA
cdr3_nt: TGTGCCACCCCAGGAGGAGCTAGGAACACCGGGGAGCTGTTTTTT
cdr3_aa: CATPGGARNTGELFF

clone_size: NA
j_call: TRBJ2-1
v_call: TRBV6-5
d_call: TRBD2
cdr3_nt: TGTGCCAGCAGTAAAACCGGGACTAGTAACAATGAGCAGTTCTTC
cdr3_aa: CASSKTGTSNNEQFF

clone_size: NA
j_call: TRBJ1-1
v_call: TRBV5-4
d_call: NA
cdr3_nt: TGTGCCAGCAGCCCGGCTGGGGGGAGGGGCACTGAAGCTTTCTTT
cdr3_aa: CASSPAGGRGTEAFF

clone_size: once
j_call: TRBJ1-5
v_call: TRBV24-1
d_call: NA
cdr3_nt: TGTGCCACCCAGAGCGCACAGGGTGGTCAGCCCCAGCATTTT
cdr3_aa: CATQSAQGGQPQHF

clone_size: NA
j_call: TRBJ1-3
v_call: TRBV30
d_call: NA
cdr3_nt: TGTGCCTGGAATAAGGGGGACTCCTCTGGAAACACCATATATTTT
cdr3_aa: CAWNKGDSSGNTIYF

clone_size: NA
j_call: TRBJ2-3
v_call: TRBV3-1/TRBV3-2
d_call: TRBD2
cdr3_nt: TGTGCCAGCAGCCAAGGGCTAGCGGGCACAGATACGCAGTATTTT
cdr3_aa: CASSQGLAGTDTQYF

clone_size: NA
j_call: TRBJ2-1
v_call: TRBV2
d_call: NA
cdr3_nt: TGTGCCAGGGAGGGGGAGCGATACAATGAGCAGTTCTTC
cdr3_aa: CAREGERYNEQFF

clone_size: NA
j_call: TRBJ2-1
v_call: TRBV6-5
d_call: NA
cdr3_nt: TGTGCCAGCAGTTACTCGATTCAAGGGGACAATGAGCAGTTCTTC
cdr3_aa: CASSYSIQGDNEQFF

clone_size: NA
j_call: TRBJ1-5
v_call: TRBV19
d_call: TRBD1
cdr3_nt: TGTGCCAGTAGTATACCAGGGGACAGGGGGCCCCAGCATTTT
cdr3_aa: CASSIPGDRGPQHF

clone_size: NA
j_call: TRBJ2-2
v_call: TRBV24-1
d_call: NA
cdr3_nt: TGTGCCACCAGCGCTCGGGACCACCACACCGGGGAGCTGTTTTTT
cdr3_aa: CATSARDHHTGELFF

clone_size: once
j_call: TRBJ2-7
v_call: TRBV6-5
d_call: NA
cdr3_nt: TGTGCCAGCAGGAGCTCCTACGAGCAGTACTTC
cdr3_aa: CASRSSYEQYF

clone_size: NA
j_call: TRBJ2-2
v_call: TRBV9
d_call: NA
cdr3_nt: TGTGCCAGCAGCGTAGGGGGGTTAGAGCTGTTTTTT
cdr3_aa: CASSVGGLELFF

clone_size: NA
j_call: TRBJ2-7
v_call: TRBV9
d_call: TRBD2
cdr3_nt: TGTGCCAGCAGCCTCAAGCCGACTAGCGGGAGTGGCGAGCAGTACTTC
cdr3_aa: CASSLKPTSGSGEQYF

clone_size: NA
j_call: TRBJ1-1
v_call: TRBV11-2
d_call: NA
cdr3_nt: TGTGCCAGCAGCTTAGCTTCTACAGTCAGGACTGAAGCTTTCTTT
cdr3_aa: CASSLASTVRTEAFF

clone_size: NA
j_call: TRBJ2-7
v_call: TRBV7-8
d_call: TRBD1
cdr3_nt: TGTGCCAGCAGCCCTAGGGGGCAGGTTCAGGAGCAGTACTTC
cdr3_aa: CASSPRGQVQEQYF

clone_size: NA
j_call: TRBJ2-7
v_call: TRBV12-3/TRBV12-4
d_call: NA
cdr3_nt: TGTGCCAGCAGTTTGGGCTCGGCCTACGAGCAGTACTTC
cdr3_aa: CASSLGSAYEQYF

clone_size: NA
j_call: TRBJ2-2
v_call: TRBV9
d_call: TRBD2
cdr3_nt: TGTGCCAGCAGCGGAACTAGCGGGATTTACACCGGGGAGCTGTTTTTT
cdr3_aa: CASSGTSGIYTGELFF

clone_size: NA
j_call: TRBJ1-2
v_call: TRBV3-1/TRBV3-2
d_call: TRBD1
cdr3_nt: TGTGCCAGCAGCCCTAAGACCTGGGGACAGGAAGGCTACACCTTC
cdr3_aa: CASSPKTWGQEGYTF

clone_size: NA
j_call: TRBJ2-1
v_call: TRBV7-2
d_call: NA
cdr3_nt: TGTGCCAGCCGCCCCGGGACCAATGAGCAGTTCTTC
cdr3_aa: CASRPGTNEQFF

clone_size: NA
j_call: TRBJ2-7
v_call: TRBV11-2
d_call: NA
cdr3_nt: TGTGCCAGCAGCACGCAGGGCGAGCAGTACTTC
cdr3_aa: CASSTQGEQYF

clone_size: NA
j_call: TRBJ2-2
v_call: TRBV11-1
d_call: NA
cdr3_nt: TGTGCCAGCAGCATCAGAGTGGGGGAGCTGTTTTTT
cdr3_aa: CASSIRVGELFF

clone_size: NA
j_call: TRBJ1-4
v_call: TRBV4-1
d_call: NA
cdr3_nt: TGCGCCAGCAGCGGACGGACTACAACTAATGAAAAACTGTTTTTT
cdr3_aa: CASSGRTTTNEKLFF

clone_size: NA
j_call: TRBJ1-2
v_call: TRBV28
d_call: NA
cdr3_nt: TGTGCCAGCAGTCCGATCAGAGTTGGCTACACCTTC
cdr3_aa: CASSPIRVGYTF

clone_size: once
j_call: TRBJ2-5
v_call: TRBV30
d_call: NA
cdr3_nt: TGTGCCTGGAGTAGGGGACTCTCAGGGACCCAGTACTTC
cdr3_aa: CAWSRGLSGTQYF

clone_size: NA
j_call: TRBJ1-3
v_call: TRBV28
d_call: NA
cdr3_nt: TGTGCCAGCAGAAGGGACCAGAGCTCTGGAAACACCATATATTTT
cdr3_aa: CASRRDQSSGNTIYF

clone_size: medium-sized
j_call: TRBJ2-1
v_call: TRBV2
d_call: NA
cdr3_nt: TGTGCCAGCGAGTTGGATAGTCCCTACAATGAGCAGTTCTTC
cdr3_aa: CASELDSPYNEQFF

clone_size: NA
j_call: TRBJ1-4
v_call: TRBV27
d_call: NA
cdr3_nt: TGTGCCAGCAGTTTAGTCCAGGGTAATGAAAAACTGTTTTTT
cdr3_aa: CASSLVQGNEKLFF

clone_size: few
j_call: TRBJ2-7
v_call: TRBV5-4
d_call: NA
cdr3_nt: TGTGCCAGCAGCTTGGCCCGAGGGGAGACGGGGGAGCAGTACTTC
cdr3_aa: CASSLARGETGEQYF

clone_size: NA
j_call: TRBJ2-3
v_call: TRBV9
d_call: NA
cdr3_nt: TGTGCCAGCGGGCCCCCTACAGGAGATACGCAGTATTTT
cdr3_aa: CASGPPTGDTQYF

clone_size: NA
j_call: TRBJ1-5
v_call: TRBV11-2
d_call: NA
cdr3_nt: TGTGCCAGCAGCTCCTTGTCAGGGGGCAATCAGCCCCAGCATTTT
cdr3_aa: CASSSLSGGNQPQHF

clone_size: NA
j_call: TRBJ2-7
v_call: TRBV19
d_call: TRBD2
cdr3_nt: TGTGCCAGTAGTAATCGGCTAGCGGGATCCTACGAGCAGTACTTC
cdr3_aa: CASSNRLAGSYEQYF

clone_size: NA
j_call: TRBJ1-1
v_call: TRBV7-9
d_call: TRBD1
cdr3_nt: TGTGCCGGCAGTCCAGGGGGTGTGGTTGGGAGAACTGAAGCTTTCTTT
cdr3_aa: CAGSPGGVVGRTEAFF

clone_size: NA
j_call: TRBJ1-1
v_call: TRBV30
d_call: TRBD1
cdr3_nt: TGTGCCTGGAGCAACAGGGGCAGGAGGACTGAAGCTTTCTTT
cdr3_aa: CAWSNRGRRTEAFF

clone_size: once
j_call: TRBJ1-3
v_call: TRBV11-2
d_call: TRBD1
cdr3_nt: TGTGCCAGCAGCTTCCTGACAGGGCGCTCTGGAAACACCATATATTTT
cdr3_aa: CASSFLTGRSGNTIYF

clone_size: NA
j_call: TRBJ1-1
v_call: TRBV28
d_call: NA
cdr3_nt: TGTGCCAGCAGTTTCAACAGGGATAAGACTGAAGCTTTCTTT
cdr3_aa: CASSFNRDKTEAFF

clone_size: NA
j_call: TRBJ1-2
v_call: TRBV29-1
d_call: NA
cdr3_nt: TGCAGCGTTGAATGGTCAGCCCGCTATGGCTACACCTTC
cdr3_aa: CSVEWSARYGYTF

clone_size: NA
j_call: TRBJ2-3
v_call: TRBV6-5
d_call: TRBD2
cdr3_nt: TGTGCCAGCAGTTACTCGGGGATAGCGGGAGAAGATACGCAGTATTTT
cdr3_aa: CASSYSGIAGEDTQYF

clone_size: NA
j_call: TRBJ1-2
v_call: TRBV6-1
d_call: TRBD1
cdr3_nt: TGTGCCAGCAGTGACGGACAGGGGGCCGGAGGCTACACCTTC
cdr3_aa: CASSDGQGAGGYTF